A selection of T cell receptor beta chains follows, all from one sample in a study of T cell clonotyping in hematopoietic cell transplantation. TCRdb keeps only in-frame clones here, not all; method: immunoSEQ multiplex PCR. This table has 13,000 to 15,000 clones, approximately 95% appearing once. Sequences were derived from PBMCs, sampled 30 days after allogeneic stem cell transplant. These receptor sequences come from a male patient between 55 and 70 years old who had an allogeneic stem cell transplant from an unrelated donor, so the T cells may come from the graft donor. Some clones in this sample may be carry-over from other donors' samples. Each CDR3 is given with its conserved first and last residue. A D gene is named only where the DNA matches it firmly. Size is stated for part of the rows, as once, few or many counts, or as a class when the clone is expanded.

V gene	clone size	D gene	J gene	CDR3 DNA	CDR3 protein
TRBV11-2	-	TRBD2	TRBJ2-3	TGTGCCAGCAGCTTAACCGGGGGGGTTGTAAATACGCAGTATTTT	CASSLTGGVVNTQYF
TRBV6-5	-	TRBD1	TRBJ2-3	TGTGCCAGCAGTTATTCAGGGGGCGGAGTGGATACGCAGTATTTT	CASSYSGGGVDTQYF
TRBV11-3	-	-	TRBJ2-5	TGTGCCCCCACGCTTTGGTCTAAAGAGACCCAGTACTTC	CAPTLWSKETQYF
TRBV6-5	-	TRBD1	TRBJ1-3	TGTGCCAGCAGCCGACAGGGATCAGGAAACACCATATATTTT	CASSRQGSGNTIYF
TRBV11-2	-	TRBD1	TRBJ1-2	TGTGCCAGCAGCCTGCGACAGGGAAGCTACACCTTC	CASSLRQGSYTF
TRBV18	-	-	TRBJ2-6	TGTGCCAGCTCCCCTTCCTCTGGGGCCAACGTCCTGACTTTC	CASSPSSGANVLTF
TRBV4-2	few	TRBD1	TRBJ1-2	TGTGCCAGCAGCCAAAGACCCCTCCGGACAGGTGGGGGCTACACCTTC	CASSQRPLRTGGGYTF
TRBV28	-	-	TRBJ1-5	TGTGCCACAGGACGCTTTTTAGATAGCAATCAGCCCCAGCATTTT	CATGRFLDSNQPQHF
TRBV19	-	-	TRBJ2-3	TGTGCCAGTAGTGCTGATACGCAGTATTTT	CASSADTQYF
TRBV18	-	-	TRBJ1-1	TGTGCCAGCTCACCGACACAGAACACTGAAGCTTTCTTT	CASSPTQNTEAFF
TRBV25-1	-	-	TRBJ2-7	TGTGCCAGCTCAAGGTCCGGAGGAGGATCCTACGAGCAGTACTTC	CASSRSGGGSYEQYF
TRBV29-1	-	TRBD1	TRBJ1-2	TGCAGCGTTTCCCCCGGGACAGACCTTACGGGCTACACCTTC	CSVSPGTDLTGYTF
TRBV7-9	-	-	TRBJ2-2	TGTGCCAGCAGACTACAGGGACTCACCGGGGAGCTGTTTTTT	CASRLQGLTGELFF
TRBV6-1	-	TRBD1	TRBJ1-2	TGTGCCAGCAGTGTTGGGACAGCTGGCGGTGGCTACACCTTC	CASSVGTAGGGYTF
TRBV18	-	-	TRBJ1-1	TGTGCCAGCTCACCCGATCCGACTGAAGCTTTCTTT	CASSPDPTEAFF
TRBV29-1	once	TRBD1	TRBJ1-5	TGCAGCGTGAGGCAGGGGGATCAGCCCCAGCATTTT	CSVRQGDQPQHF
TRBV5-1	-	-	TRBJ1-1	TGCGCCAGCCAGAGGGGGGGCGAGAACACTGAAGCTTTCTTT	CASQRGGENTEAFF
TRBV5-6	-	-	TRBJ1-6	TGTGCCAGCAGCCCTGGGGGGATTAATTCACCCCTCCACTTT	CASSPGGINSPLHF
TRBV15	-	-	TRBJ2-5	TGTGCCACCAGCAGAGACAAAGGGGCGCTCGGAGAGACCCAGTACTTC	CATSRDKGALGETQYF
TRBV6-1	-	-	TRBJ1-2	TGTGCCAGCAGTGGGGACAACACGCTCGTGGGGGGCACCTTC	CASSGDNTLVGGTF
TRBV9	-	-	TRBJ1-1	TGTGCCAGCAGCCAACAGGGATTGACTGAAGCTTTCTTT	CASSQQGLTEAFF
TRBV30	-	-	TRBJ2-2	TGTGCCTGGTGGGGATTTAGTTTAGTTCCCGGGGAGCTGTTTTTT	CAWWGFSLVPGELFF
TRBV5-1	-	TRBD2	TRBJ2-1	TGCGCCAGCAGCTTGGCCCTAGCGGGGTACAATGAGCAGTTCTTC	CASSLALAGYNEQFF
TRBV7-2	-	TRBD2	TRBJ2-7	TGTGCCAGCAGCTTAGAACTAGCGGGGGGGAAGTACGAGCAGTACTTC	CASSLELAGGKYEQYF
TRBV5-1	-	TRBD2	TRBJ2-5	TGCGCCAGCAGCTTATCTAGCGGGGGAGGCGAGACCCAGTACTTC	CASSLSSGGGETQYF
TRBV6-1	-	TRBD2	TRBJ2-7	TGTGCCAGCAGTGGCGGCGGGGGAACCTCCTACGAGCAGTACTTC	CASSGGGGTSYEQYF
TRBV4-1	-	-	TRBJ2-5	TGCGCCAGCAGCTCGTGGGGGCTAACGGAGACCCAGTACTTC	CASSSWGLTETQYF
TRBV6-1	-	TRBD2	TRBJ2-7	TGTGCCAGCAGTGAAGGGCTAGCGGGCACCTACGAGCAGTACTTC	CASSEGLAGTYEQYF
TRBV9	-	-	TRBJ1-2	TGTGCCAGCAGCGCAACCAGTGATCTTTCGGGACCAAGGGGCTACACCTTC	CASSATSDLSGPRGYTF
TRBV7-6	-	TRBD1	TRBJ2-3	TGTGCCAGCAGCCGACAGGGGGGAACAGATACGCAGTATTTT	CASSRQGGTDTQYF
TRBV4-1	-	TRBD1	TRBJ1-3	TGCGCCAGCAGCCAATTCACAGGGGGTTTGGGGGGAAACACCATATATTTT	CASSQFTGGLGGNTIYF
TRBV2	-	-	TRBJ1-1	TGTGCCAGGTACTTCAGGGAGACGGCGACTGAAGCTTTCTTT	CARYFRETATEAFF
TRBV14	-	-	TRBJ2-7	TGTGCCAGCAGCCAGACCTACGAGCAGTACTTC	CASSQTYEQYF
TRBV28	-	-	TRBJ1-1	TGTGCCAGCAGGGGGATAGGGACCGAAGCTTTCTTT	CASRGIGTEAFF
TRBV7-2	-	TRBD1	TRBJ2-7	TGTGCCAGCAGCTATCAGGGGGCGCTCGACGAGCAGTACTTC	CASSYQGALDEQYF
TRBV19	-	-	TRBJ1-1	TGTGCCAGTAGTACCGGAGGGAGGTCGGACACTGAAGCTTTCTTT	CASSTGGRSDTEAFF
TRBV18	-	-	TRBJ2-2	TGTGCCAGCTCACCACTGACCTCCGGATACACCGGGGAGCTGTTTTTT	CASSPLTSGYTGELFF